This T cell receptor beta chain was captured in a study of control samples from healthy donors and cancer patients. Libraries were prepared by immunoSEQ multiplex PCR; TCRdb keeps only in-frame clonotypes and omits some of them. The sample holds roughly 130,000 clones, 75% to 95% seen once. There are 14 residues in the CDR3. In germline, CDR1 is SNHLY, CDR2 FYNNEI. The V end lost 4 bases, the J end lost 4 bases, and 11 bases lay between the germline ends. The sequence was collected from a man younger than 30 in good health. The source material was blood. This chain joins TRBV2 and TRBJ2-1; perhaps TRBD2 as D (6 bases). The CDR3 region has the DNA TGTGCCAGCAGTGTGCGGCGGGGTTACAATGAGCAGTTCTTC. This encodes CASSVRRGYNEQFF.